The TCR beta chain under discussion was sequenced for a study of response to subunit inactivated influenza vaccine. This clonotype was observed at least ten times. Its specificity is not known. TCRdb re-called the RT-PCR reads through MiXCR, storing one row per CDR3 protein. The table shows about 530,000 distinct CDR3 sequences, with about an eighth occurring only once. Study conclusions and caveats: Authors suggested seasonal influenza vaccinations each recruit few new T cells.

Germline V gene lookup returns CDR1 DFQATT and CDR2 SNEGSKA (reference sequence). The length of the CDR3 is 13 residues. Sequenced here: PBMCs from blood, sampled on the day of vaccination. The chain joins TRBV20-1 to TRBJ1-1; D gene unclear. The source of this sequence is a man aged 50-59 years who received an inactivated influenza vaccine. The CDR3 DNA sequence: TGCAGCCCCAGTCGGCAGGTGAACACTGAAGCTTTCTTT. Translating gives CSPSRQVNTEAFF.